This T cell receptor (beta chain) was recorded in a study of blood T cell repertoires in COVID-19 (TCRdb year 2020). Turning to the overall study: Samples from collaborators originated in the United States, Italy and Spain and spanned both the acute and convalescent phases of COVID-19. Where available, HLA class I and class II types were taken from metadata supplied by the sample provider and were not determined by assay-based typing. The sample metadata nearly always contained a de-identified subject ID, COVID-19 status, age in years and sex. The samples were drawn from the first 160 participants of the ongoing ImmuneRACE study and from some 1,300 subjects provided by 6 global collaborators. The prospective study material was composed of cDNA or gDNA derived from T cells, B-cell-depleted T cells, or PBMCs. Subjects who had been exposed to COVID-19, were actively infected with it, or had recovered from it provided the deeply sampled blood TCRbeta repertoires that made up the dataset. The repertoires were released in a freely available public database meant as a resource for research on the immune response to SARS-CoV-2. Overall study results and their limits: How much clinical and demographic metadata was included differed by source and by participant, and the metadata was provided uncurated.

In the case of this clone: Its binding antigen is unknown. No much larger clone exists at a distance of one base, and base qualities are not known.

Enrolling through a virtual design, the prospective study's participants ranged in age from roughly 18 to 89 years and lived across 24 United States geographic areas. To assign participants to cohorts, the prospective study relied on clinical history that participants themselves reported in a screening survey and a study questionnaire. Exposed participants had been in contact with someone with a PCR-confirmed or clinician-diagnosed COVID-19 case within 2 weeks of study entry. Mobile phlebotomists in the prospective study collected whole blood, serum and a nasopharyngeal or oropharyngeal swab from every participant. Additional blood draws and questionnaires over an approximately two-month period could optionally be provided by prospective study participants. Before DNA extraction, prospective study blood samples were shipped either frozen or at room temperature. Clipping removes 7 bases from V and 6 bases from J, with 9 as the unmatched junction base count. From its cysteine to its phenylalanine, the CDR3 spans 14 amino acids. Only the CDR3 part of the read is kept: 42 bases, read in frame from the first base. The germline V gene (reference sequence) gives CDR1 as GTSNPN and CDR2 as SVGIG.

The immunoSEQ Assay, a bias-controlled multiplex PCR, was used to amplify TCRbeta CDR3 regions from genomic DNA. As for how the authors treated the data: Nucleated cell counts per sample were estimated from amplification of reference gene primers within the assay. To quantify the absolute abundance of each unique TCRbeta CDR3 rearrangement, sequence reads were collapsed and filtered. For each sample, productive Simpson clonality was calculated by taking the square root of Simpson's diversity index across productive rearrangements. Drawn from immuneACCESS, this table holds only the in-frame rearrangements with V and J called that TCRdb kept. Clones are partly lost; checked studies trace under half to an unresolved V gene and leave the rest unexplained. The DNA was the basis for D and trimming; V, J and clone size are from that table. The table for this sample lists 120,000 to 150,000 clones; 84% of them were counted only once. Together, the top ten hold about 5.8% of the sample.

This TCR came from a woman between 50 and 59 years old who had been exposed to COVID-19. The V and J genes are TRBV30 and TRBJ1-5, and TRBD1 aligns with 10 junction nucleotides. The source material was PBMCs or T cells enriched from blood (not recorded which). At the DNA level, the sequence is TGTGCCTCCTCTCGGGACAGGGGCGGTCAGCCCCAGCATTTT. This encodes CASSRDRGGQPQHF.